This TCR beta chain was sequenced in a study of PD-1 blockade in classical Hodgkin lymphoma. Study observations and caveats: Complete responders had baseline diversity similar to newly diagnosed patients.

Profiled with immunoSEQ multiplex PCR; TCRdb holds only in-frame clones, not every one. The sample records tens of thousands of clones, roughly 78% being singletons. This CDR3 is built from 17 residues. Trimming cost V 2 bases and J 5 bases; bases outside gene matches: 11. The germline gives CDR1 SEHNR, CDR2 FQNEAQ (reference sequence). Indicated time point: cycle 4 day 1 (C4D1), after 6 weeks of nivolumab. All trial patients relapsed after autologous stem cell transplantation. In regard to this clone: What it binds is unknown.

This TCR derives from a human donor with classical Hodgkin lymphoma. This chain connects TRBV7-9 to TRBJ2-5, with TRBD2 matching 10 bases. The input for sequencing was peripheral blood mononuclear cells (PBMCs), taken before the fourth cycle of nivolumab. The CDR3 region has the DNA TGTGCCAGCAGCTTAAGGAGCGGGGGGGTCGTCGAGGAGACCCAGTACTTC. Amino acids: CASSLRSGGVVEETQYF.